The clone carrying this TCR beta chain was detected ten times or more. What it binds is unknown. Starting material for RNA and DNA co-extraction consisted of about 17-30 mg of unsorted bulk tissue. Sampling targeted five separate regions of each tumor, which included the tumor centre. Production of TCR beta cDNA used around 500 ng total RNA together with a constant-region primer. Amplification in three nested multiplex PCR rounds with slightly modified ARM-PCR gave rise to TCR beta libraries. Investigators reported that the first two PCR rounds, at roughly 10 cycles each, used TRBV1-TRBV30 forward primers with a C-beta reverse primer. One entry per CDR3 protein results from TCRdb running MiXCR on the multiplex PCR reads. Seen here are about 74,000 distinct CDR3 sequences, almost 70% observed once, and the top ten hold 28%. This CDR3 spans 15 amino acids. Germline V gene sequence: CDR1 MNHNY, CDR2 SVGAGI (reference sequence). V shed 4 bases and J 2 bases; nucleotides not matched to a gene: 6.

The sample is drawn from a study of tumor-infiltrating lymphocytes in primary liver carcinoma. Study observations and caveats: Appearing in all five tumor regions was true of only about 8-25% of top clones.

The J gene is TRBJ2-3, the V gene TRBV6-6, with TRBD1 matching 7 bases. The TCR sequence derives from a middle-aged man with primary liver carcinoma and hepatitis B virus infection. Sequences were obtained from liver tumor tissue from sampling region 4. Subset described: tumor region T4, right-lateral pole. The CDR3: CASSFMGTVTDTQYF. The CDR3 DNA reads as TGTGCCAGCAGTTTCATGGGGACAGTCACAGATACGCAGTATTTT.